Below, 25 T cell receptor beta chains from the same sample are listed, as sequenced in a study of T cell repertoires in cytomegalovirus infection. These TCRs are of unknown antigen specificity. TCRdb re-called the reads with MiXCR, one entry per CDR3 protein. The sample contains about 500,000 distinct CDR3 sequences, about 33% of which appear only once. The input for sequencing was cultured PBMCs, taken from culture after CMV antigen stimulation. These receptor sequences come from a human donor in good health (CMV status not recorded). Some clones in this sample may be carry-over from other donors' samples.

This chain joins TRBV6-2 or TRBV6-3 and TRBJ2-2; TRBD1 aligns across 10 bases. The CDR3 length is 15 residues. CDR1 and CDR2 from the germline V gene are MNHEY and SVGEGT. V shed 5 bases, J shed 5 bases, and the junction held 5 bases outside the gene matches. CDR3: CASSPTGGRTGELFF. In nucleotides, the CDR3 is TGTGCCAGCAGTCCGACAGGGGGCAGAACCGGGGAGCTGTTTTTT.

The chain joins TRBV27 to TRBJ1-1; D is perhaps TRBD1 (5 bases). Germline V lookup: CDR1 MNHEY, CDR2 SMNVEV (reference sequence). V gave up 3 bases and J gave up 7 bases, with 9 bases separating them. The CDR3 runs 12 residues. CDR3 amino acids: CASSFGGSEAFF. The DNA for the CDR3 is TGTGCCAGCAGTTTTGGGGGGAGTGAAGCTTTCTTT.

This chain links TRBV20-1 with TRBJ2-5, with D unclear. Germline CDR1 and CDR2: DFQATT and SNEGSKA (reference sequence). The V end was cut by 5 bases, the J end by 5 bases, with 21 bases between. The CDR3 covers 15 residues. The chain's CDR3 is CSASVRLGKPETQYF. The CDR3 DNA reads TGCAGTGCTTCGGTGCGTTTGGGGAAGCCGGAGACCCAGTACTTC.

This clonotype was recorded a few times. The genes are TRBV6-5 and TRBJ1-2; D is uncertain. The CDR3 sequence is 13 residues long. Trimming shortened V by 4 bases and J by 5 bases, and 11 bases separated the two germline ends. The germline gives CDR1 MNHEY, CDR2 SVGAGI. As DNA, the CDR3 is TGTGCCAGCAGTTTGGCAGCACAGTATGGCTACACCTTC. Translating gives CASSLAAQYGYTF.

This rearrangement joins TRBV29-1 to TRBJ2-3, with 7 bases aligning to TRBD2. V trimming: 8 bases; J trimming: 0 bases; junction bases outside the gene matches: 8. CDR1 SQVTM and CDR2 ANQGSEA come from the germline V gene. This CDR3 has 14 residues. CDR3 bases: TGCAGCAAAGCGGGACCATCCAGCACAGATACGCAGTATTTT. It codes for CSKAGPSSTDTQYF.

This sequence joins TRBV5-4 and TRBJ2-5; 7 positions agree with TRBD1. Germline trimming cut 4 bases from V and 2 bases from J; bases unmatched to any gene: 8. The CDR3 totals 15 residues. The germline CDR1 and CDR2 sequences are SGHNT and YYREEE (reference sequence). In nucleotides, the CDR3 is TGTGCCAGCAGCACCCCGGGCAGGGGGCAAGAGACCCAGTACTTC. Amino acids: CASSTPGRGQETQYF.

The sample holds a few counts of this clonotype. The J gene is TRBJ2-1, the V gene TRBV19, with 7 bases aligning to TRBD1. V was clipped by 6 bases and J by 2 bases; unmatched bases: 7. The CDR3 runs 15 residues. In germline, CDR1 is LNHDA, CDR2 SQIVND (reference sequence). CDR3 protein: CASRVTGTPYNEQFF. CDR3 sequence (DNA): TGTGCCAGTAGGGTGACAGGGACGCCCTACAATGAGCAGTTCTTC.

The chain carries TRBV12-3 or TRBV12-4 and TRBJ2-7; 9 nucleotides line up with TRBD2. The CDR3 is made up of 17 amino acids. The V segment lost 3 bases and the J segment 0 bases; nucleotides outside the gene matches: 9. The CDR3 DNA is TGTGCCAGCAGTTTGGGTGGGCTAGCGGGGATCTCCTACGAGCAGTACTTC. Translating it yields CASSLGGLAGISYEQYF.

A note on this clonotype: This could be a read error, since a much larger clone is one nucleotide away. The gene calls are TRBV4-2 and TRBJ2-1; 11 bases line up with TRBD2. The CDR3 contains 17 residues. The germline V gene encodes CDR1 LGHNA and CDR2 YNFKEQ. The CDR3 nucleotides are TGTGCCTGCAGCCAAGACCGGACTAGCGGGCTCCACAATGAGCAGTTCTTC. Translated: CACSQDRTSGLHNEQFF.

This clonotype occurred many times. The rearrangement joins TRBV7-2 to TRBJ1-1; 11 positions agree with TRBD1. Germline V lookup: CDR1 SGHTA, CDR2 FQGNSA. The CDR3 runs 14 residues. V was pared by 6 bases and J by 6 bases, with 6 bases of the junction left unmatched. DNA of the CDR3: TGTGCCAGCAGTCCCGGACAGGGGGCCGCTGAAGCTTTCTTT. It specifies CASSPGQGAAEAFF.

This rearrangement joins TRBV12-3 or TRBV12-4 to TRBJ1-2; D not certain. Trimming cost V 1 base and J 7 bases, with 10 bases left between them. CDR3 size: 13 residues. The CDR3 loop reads CASSLGQVGGYTF. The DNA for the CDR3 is TGTGCCAGCAGTTTAGGCCAGGTCGGTGGCTACACCTTC.

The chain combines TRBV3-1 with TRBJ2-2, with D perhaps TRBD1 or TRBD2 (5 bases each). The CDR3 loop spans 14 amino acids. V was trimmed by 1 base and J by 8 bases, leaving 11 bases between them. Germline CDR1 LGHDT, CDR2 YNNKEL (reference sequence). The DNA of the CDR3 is TGTGCCAGCAGCCAAGCAAGGGGACCTGGGGAGCTGTTTTTT. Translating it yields CASSQARGPGELFF.

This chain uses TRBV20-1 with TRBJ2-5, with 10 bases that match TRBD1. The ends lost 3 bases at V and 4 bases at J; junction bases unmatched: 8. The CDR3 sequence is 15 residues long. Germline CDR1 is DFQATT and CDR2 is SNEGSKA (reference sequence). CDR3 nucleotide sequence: TGCAGTGCTAGTAAGGGACAGGGGCTGGGAGAGACCCAGTACTTC. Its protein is CSASKGQGLGETQYF.

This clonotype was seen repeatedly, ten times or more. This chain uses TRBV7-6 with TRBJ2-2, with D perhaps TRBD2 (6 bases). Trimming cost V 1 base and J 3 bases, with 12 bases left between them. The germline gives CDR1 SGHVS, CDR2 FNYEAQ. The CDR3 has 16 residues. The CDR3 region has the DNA TGTGCCAGCAGCTTAGGTTGGGGGGTGCACACCGGGGAGCTGTTTTTT. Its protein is CASSLGWGVHTGELFF.

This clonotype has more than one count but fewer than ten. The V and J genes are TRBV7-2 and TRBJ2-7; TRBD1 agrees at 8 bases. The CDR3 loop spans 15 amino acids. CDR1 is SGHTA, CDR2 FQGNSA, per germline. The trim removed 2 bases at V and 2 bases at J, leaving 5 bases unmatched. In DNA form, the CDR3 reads TGTGCCAGCAGCTTAATGGCAGGGGGCGCCTACGAGCAGTACTTC. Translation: CASSLMAGGAYEQYF.

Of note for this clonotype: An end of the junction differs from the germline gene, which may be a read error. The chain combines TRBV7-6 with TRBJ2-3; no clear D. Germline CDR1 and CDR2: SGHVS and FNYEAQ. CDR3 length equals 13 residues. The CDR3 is CASSLTLQDTQYF. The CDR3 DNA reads TGTGCTAGCAGCCTAACCCTTCAAGATACGCAGTATTTT.

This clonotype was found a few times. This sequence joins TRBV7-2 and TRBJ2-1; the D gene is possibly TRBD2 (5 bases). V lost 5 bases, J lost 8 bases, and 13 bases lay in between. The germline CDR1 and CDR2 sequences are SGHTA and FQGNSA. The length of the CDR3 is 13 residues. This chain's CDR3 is CASSTYTRDEQFF. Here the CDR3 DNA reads TGTGCCAGCAGCACATATACTAGAGATGAGCAGTTCTTC.

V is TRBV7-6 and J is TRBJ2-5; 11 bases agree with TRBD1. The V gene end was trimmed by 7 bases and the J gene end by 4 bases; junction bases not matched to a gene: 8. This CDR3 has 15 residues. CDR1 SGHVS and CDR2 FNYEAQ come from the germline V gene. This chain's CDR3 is CASNDRDRGGETQYF. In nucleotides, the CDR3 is TGTGCCAGCAACGACCGGGACAGGGGGGGAGAGACCCAGTACTTC.

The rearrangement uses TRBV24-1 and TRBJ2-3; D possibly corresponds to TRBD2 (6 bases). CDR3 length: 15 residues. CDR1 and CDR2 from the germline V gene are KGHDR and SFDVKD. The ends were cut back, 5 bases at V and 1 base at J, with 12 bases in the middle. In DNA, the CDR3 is TGTGCCACCAGTGGTTCCGGGACTGGCACAGATACGCAGTATTTT. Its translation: CATSGSGTGTDTQYF.

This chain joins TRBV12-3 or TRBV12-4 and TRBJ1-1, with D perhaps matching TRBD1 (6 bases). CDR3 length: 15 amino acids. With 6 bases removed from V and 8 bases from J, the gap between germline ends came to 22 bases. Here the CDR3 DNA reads TGTGCCAGCAGAAAAGAACTAGGGACAATTCTCGAAGCTTTCTTT. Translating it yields CASRKELGTILEAFF.

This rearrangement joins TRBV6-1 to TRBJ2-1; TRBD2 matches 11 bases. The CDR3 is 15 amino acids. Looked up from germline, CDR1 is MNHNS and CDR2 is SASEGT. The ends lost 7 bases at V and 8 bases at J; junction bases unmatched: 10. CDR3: CASTATSGSVDEQFF. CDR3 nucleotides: TGTGCCAGCACCGCTACTAGCGGGAGTGTCGATGAGCAGTTCTTC.

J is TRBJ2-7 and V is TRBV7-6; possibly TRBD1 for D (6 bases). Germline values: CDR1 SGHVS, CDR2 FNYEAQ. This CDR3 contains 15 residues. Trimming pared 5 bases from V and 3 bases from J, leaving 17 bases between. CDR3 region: CASSLGDIKGYEQYF. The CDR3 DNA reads TGTGCCAGCAGCCTTGGGGACATCAAGGGCTACGAGCAGTACTTC.

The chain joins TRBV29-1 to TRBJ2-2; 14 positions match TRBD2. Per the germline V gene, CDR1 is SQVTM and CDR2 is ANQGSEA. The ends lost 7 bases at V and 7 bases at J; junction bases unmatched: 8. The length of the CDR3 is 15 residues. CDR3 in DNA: TGCAGCGCCGGACTAGCGGGAGGTGCCGGCGGGGAGCTGTTTTTT. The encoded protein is CSAGLAGGAGGELFF.

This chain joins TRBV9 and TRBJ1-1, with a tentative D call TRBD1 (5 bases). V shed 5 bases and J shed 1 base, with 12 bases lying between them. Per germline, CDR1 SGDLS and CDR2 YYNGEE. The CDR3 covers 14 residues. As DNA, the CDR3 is TGTGCCAGCAGTCCGGGGGTCCCGAACACTGAAGCTTTCTTT. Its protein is CASSPGVPNTEAFF.

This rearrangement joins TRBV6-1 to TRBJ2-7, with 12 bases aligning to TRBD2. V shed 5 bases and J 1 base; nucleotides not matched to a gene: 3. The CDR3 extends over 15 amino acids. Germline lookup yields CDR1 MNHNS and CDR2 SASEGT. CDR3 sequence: CASSRTSGASYEQYV. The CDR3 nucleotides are TGTGCCAGCAGTCGGACTAGCGGGGCTTCCTACGAGCAGTACGTC.